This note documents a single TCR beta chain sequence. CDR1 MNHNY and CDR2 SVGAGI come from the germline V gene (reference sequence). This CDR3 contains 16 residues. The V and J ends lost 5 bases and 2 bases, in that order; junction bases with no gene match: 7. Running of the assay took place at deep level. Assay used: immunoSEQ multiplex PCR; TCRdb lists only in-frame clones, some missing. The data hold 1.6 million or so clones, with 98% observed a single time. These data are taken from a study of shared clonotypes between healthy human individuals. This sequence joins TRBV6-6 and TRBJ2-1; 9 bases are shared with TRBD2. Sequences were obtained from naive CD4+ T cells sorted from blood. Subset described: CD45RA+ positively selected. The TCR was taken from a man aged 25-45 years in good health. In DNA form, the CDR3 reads TGTGCCAGCAGTCATCTAGCGGGGTCTGCCTACAATGAGCAGTTCTTC. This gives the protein CASSHLAGSAYNEQFF.